This T cell receptor beta chain was obtained from a study of T cell changes during pregnancy in multiple sclerosis. The ends lost 8 bases at V and 5 bases at J; junction bases unmatched: 10. From germline, CDR1 is SNHLY and CDR2 FYNNEI. The CDR3 totals 15 residues. Sequenced by immunoSEQ multiplex PCR; TCRdb stores in-frame clones only, minus some. The sample carries about 100,000 clones, approximately 92% recorded once. The chain carries TRBV2 and TRBJ2-5; TRBD1 agrees at 11 bases. Sequenced here: peripheral blood, sampled after pregnancy. The sequence derives from a female donor with multiple sclerosis, enrolled in a pregnancy study. This chain's CDR3 is CASRARTGGVETQYF. DNA of the CDR3: TGTGCCAGCCGGGCGAGGACAGGGGGCGTGGAGACCCAGTACTTC.